These 21 T cell receptor beta chains originate from one sample sequenced in a study of cytomegalovirus exposure and HLA in healthy donors (dated by TCRdb to 2015 to 2018). Library prep was done by the immunoSEQ multiplex PCR assay. For the multiplex PCR, a mixture combining 60 forward primers for TCR Vbeta segments and 13 reverse primers for TCR Jbeta segments was used. TCRdb took over this immuneACCESS table, retaining in-frame rearrangements with V and J assigned. Such tables are incomplete; in checked studies, under half of the missing clones stem from an unresolved V gene, and the remainder is unexplained. The sample table lists 100,000 to 150,000 clones, around 78% of them with a count of one. The top ten clonotypes cover approximately 6% of the sample. The sequencing sample was made of PBMCs. The receptors were sampled from a woman in her forties in good health and CMV-seronegative.

The chain combines TRBV28 with TRBJ2-1; no firm D call. The length of the CDR3 is 14 residues. Germline CDR1 MDHEN, CDR2 SYDVKM. Trimming took off 7 bases at V and 1 base at J, with 11 bases between the two ends. CDR3 in DNA: TGTGCCAGCATGCTACCGTTGTCCTACAATGAGCAGTTCTTC. Its protein product is CASMLPLSYNEQFF. Complete variable domain (other parts from reference TRBV28 and TRBJ2-1): DVKVTQSSRYLVKRTGEKVFLECVQDMDHENMFWYRQDPGLGLRLIYFSYDVKMKEKGDIPEGYSVSREKKERFSLILESASTNQTSMYLCASMLPLSYNEQFFGPGTRLTVL.

The chain joins TRBV28 to TRBJ2-7; 15 bases are shared with TRBD2. J gave up 4 bases and V 6 bases, and 4 bases lay outside the gene matches. The CDR3 totals 15 residues. CDR1 and CDR2 from the germline V gene are MDHEN and SYDVKM. The CDR3 sequence: CASRGGTSGGYEQYF. For the CDR3, the DNA is TGTGCCAGCAGAGGGGGGACTAGCGGGGGGTACGAGCAGTACTTC.

The chain joins TRBV18 to TRBJ2-1; 7 bases agree with TRBD2. The CDR3 runs 13 residues. Germline values: CDR1 KGHSH, CDR2 LQKENI. V was pared by 3 bases and J by 12 bases, with 8 bases of the junction left unmatched. The CDR3 reads CASSPTSHHPQFF. For the CDR3, the DNA is TGTGCCAGCTCACCGACTAGCCACCACCCGCAGTTCTTC.

V is TRBV12-5 and J is TRBJ2-5; no firm D call. Germline V gene data show CDR1 as LGHNT and CDR2 as FRNRAP. This CDR3 has 11 amino acids. Trimming pared 7 bases from V and 3 bases from J, leaving 6 bases between. CDR3 amino acids: CASAEKETQYF. The DNA for the CDR3 is TGTGCTAGTGCCGAGAAAGAGACCCAGTACTTC.

This chain connects TRBV28 to TRBJ2-7, with D unresolved. Looked up from germline, CDR1 is MDHEN and CDR2 is SYDVKM. Trimming took off 5 bases at V and 3 bases at J, with 8 bases between the two ends. CDR3 length: 12 amino acids. This chain's CDR3 is CASSLLFYEQYF. The CDR3 bases are TGTGCCAGCAGTCTTCTCTTCTACGAGCAGTACTTC.

This clone showed up just once. The chain combines TRBV9 with TRBJ2-7; tentative D call: TRBD2 (5 bases). V was pared by 0 bases and J by 5 bases, with 12 bases between. Looked up from germline, CDR1 is SGDLS and CDR2 is YYNGEE. This CDR3 has 14 amino acids. In DNA, the CDR3 is TGTGCCAGCAGCGTAGCACAGCGGTTTGACGAGCAGTACTTC. Translated: CASSVAQRFDEQYF.

The chain combines TRBV7-9 with TRBJ2-7, with D perhaps TRBD2 (6 bases). This CDR3 has 13 residues. V shed 4 bases and J shed 4 bases, with 11 bases lying between them. Germline V gives CDR1 SEHNR, CDR2 FQNEAQ (reference sequence). CDR3 bases: TGTGCCAGCAGCTCCCGGGGGAGGTACGAGCAGTACTTC. Its translation is CASSSRGRYEQYF.

The chain uses TRBV7-2 and TRBJ2-3, with D perhaps TRBD2 (6 bases). The CDR3 is made up of 15 amino acids. Trimming pared 5 bases from V and 1 base from J, leaving 13 bases between. Germline CDR1 and CDR2: SGHTA and FQGNSA. For the CDR3, the DNA is TGTGCCAGCAGCCTCACCGGAGGGGGCACAGATACGCAGTATTTT. Protein sequence: CASSLTGGGTDTQYF.

As to this clone: Mismatch with germline at one junction end may stem from a read error. The gene calls are TRBV7-9 and TRBJ2-5; 7 bases match TRBD2. CDR1 SEHNR and CDR2 FQNEAQ come from the germline V gene (reference sequence). This CDR3 is built from 12 residues. CDR3 protein: CSSTAGDGTQYF. The CDR3 DNA reads TGTTCCAGCACGGCGGGAGACGGGACCCAGTACTTC. The entire variable domain, with the rest obtained from reference TRBV7-9 and TRBJ2-5, is as follows: DTGVSQNPRHKITKRGQNVTFRCDPISEHNRLYWYRQTLGQGPEFLTYFQNEAQLEKSRLLSDRFSAERPKGSFSTLEIQRTEQGDSAMYLCSSTAGDGTQYFGPGTRLLVL.

V usage is TRBV4-3 and J usage is TRBJ1-2; 7 bases map to TRBD1. The CDR3 is 17 residues long. Trimming removed 4 bases from V and 1 base from J; junction bases left unmatched: 12. The germline CDR1 and CDR2 sequences are LGHNA and YSLEER. The CDR3 DNA reads as TGCGCCAGCAGCCCGGCGATCGGGACAGCCGATAACTATGGCTACACCTTC. Residues: CASSPAIGTADNYGYTF.

The chain is built from TRBV4-1 and TRBJ2-1, with D possibly being TRBD2 (5 bases). V was cut by 0 bases and J by 4 bases, with 13 bases left in between. Germline values: CDR1 MGHRA, CDR2 YSYEKL. The CDR3 spans 16 residues. CDR3 in DNA: TGCGCCAGCAGCCAAGAGGCTAGCATGAGGTACAATGAGCAGTTCTTC. Amino acid sequence: CASSQEASMRYNEQFF.

This sequence joins TRBV4-3 and TRBJ2-3, with 9 bases lining up with TRBD1. Trimming took 3 bases from V and 3 from J; bases not matched to a gene: 4. Germline V gene lookup returns CDR1 LGHNA and CDR2 YSLEER. The CDR3 is made up of 15 amino acids. The CDR3 DNA sequence: TGCGCCAGCAGCCACCGGGACAGGGTAACAGATACGCAGTATTTT. Translation gives CASSHRDRVTDTQYF.

This clone was seen more than once but under ten times. This chain uses TRBV4-2 with TRBJ2-1; the match to TRBD2 covers 12 bases. CDR3 length: 16 amino acids. CDR1 and CDR2 (germline): LGHNA, YNFKEQ. J was trimmed by 8 bases and V by 1 base; bases with no gene match: 6. In nucleotides, the CDR3 is TGTGCCAGCAGCCAAGTAATCGGACTAGCGGGACATGAGCAGTTCTTC. It codes for CASSQVIGLAGHEQFF.

The chain couples TRBV5-8 to TRBJ1-5, with D uncertain. The ends were cut back, 1 base at V and 5 bases at J, with 13 bases in the middle. The CDR3 sequence is 15 residues long. The germline V gene has CDR1 SGHTS and CDR2 YDEGEE. CDR3 DNA sequence: TGTGCCAGCAGCTTGTATAAGGGAGTATATCAGCCCCAGCATTTT. This codes for CASSLYKGVYQPQHF.

This clone came up a few times. V gene TRBV5-4 combines with J gene TRBJ2-5, with TRBD2 identical over 8 bases. The better agreement between TRBJ2-7 and the DNA end casts doubt on the J call. This CDR3 has 16 amino acids. Looked up from germline, CDR1 is SGHNT and CDR2 is YYREEE (reference sequence). The CDR3 DNA reads as TGTGCCAGCAGCTCTGGGGGCCTAGCGGGCCTCTACGAGCAGTACTTC. Its protein product is CASSSGGLAGLYEQYF.

The DNA for the CDR3 is TGCAGCCTGACAGGCGGCACAGATACGCAGTATTTT. Its protein is CSLTGGTDTQYF. The gene calls are TRBV29-1 and TRBJ2-3; maybe TRBD1 (6 bases). CDR3 length equals 12 residues. Germline V gene lookup returns CDR1 SQVTM and CDR2 ANQGSEA. The V gene lost 8 bases and the J gene lost 1 base, with 10 bases spanning the gap.

This clone was counted only a few times. The chain employs TRBV6-1 and TRBJ2-2; D remains unclear. V lost 3 bases to trimming and J lost 4 bases, with 12 bases between them. Germline-derived CDR1 and CDR2 are MNHNS and SASEGT. The CDR3 consists of 15 residues. The DNA for the CDR3 is TGTGCCAGCAGTGACTCTCCAGAGGCCACCGGGGAGCTGTTTTTT. Translation: CASSDSPEATGELFF.

V and J are TRBV7-2 and TRBJ2-1, with 8 nucleotides matching TRBD2. This CDR3 region has 16 residues. Trimming cost V 0 bases and J 7 bases; bases outside gene matches: 8. From germline, CDR1 is SGHTA and CDR2 FQGNSA. CDR3: CASSLAGGGRANEQFF. The DNA of the CDR3 is TGTGCCAGCAGCTTAGCGGGCGGGGGGCGCGCAAATGAGCAGTTCTTC. The variable domain in full, with the rest retrieved from reference TRBV7-2 and TRBJ2-1, is GAGVSQSPSNKVTEKGKDVELRCDPISGHTALYWYRQSLGQGLEFLIYFQGNSAPDKSGLPSDRFSAERTGGSVSTLTIQRTQQEDSAVYLCASSLAGGGRANEQFFGPGTRLTVL.

The chain recombines TRBV2 with TRBJ1-3; weak D call: TRBD1 (6 bases). Germline CDR1 is SNHLY and CDR2 is FYNNEI. V was pared by 9 bases and J by 4 bases, with 13 bases between. This CDR3 spans 13 amino acids. CDR3 sequence reads: CASGIQGGNTIYF. CDR3 DNA sequence: TGTGCCAGTGGGATACAGGGCGGAAACACCATATATTTT.

The chain recombines TRBV19 with TRBJ2-3; 7 bases map to TRBD2. The CDR3 spans 15 residues. Germline loops: CDR1 LNHDA, CDR2 SQIVND (reference sequence). V lost 3 bases and J lost 0; bases outside the gene matches: 3. The CDR3 sequence is CASSMAGRSTDTQYF. The CDR3 DNA follows: TGTGCCAGTAGTATGGCCGGGAGGAGCACAGATACGCAGTATTTT. The whole variable domain, filled in from reference TRBV19 and TRBJ2-3, reads DGGITQSPKYLFRKEGQNVTLSCEQNLNHDAMYWYRQDPGQGLRLIYYSQIVNDFQKGDIAEGYSVSREKKESFPLTVTSAQKNPTAFYLCASSMAGRSTDTQYFGPGTRLTVL.

The chain uses TRBV27 and TRBJ1-5; TRBD1 might be the D (6 bases). Between the trimmed V and J ends, which lost 9 bases and 10 bases, there was a span of 19 bases. Looked up from germline, CDR1 is MNHEY and CDR2 is SMNVEV (reference sequence). The CDR3 consists of 13 residues. In DNA form, the CDR3 reads TGTGCCAGTACACAGGGTTCACCTCCACCCCAGCATTTT. Its translation: CASTQGSPPPQHF.